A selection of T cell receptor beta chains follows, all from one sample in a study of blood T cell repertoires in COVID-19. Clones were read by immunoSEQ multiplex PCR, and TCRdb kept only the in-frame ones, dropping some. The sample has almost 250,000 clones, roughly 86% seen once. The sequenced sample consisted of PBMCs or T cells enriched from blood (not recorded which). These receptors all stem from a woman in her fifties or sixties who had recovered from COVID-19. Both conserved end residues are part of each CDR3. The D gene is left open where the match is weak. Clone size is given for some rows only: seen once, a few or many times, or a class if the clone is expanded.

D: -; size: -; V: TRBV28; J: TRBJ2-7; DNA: TGTGCCAGCCAACAGGGACGCCGCAAGCAGTACTTC; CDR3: CASQQGRRKQYF
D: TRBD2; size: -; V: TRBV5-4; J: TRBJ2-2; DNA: TGTGCCAGCAGCTTAGGACTAGTGGCCGGGGAGCTGTTTTTT; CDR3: CASSLGLVAGELFF
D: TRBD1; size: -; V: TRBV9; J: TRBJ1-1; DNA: TGTGCCAGCAGCTCTGACAGGGCCACTGAAGCTTTCTTT; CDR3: CASSSDRATEAFF
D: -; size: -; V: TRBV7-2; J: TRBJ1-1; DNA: TGTGCCAGCAAATCCTCGGGGAACACTGAAGCTTTCTTT; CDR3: CASKSSGNTEAFF
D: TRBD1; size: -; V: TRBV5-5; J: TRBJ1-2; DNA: TGTGCCAGCAGCCCCAACCCACAGGGGTTGGATGGCTACACCTTC; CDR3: CASSPNPQGLDGYTF
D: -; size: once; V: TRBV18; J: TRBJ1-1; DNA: TGTGCCAGCTCACGGAACAGGGATAGCACTGAAGCTTTCTTT; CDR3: CASSRNRDSTEAFF
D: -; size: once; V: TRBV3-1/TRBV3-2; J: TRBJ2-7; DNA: TGTGCCAGCAGTCCAGGGCACGAGCAGTACTTC; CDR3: CASSPGHEQYF
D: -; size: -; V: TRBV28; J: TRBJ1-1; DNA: TGTGCCAGCAGCAGAACACTGAACACTGAAGCTTTCTTT; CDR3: CASSRTLNTEAFF
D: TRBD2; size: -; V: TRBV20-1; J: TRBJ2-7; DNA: TGCAGTGCTAGTGAACTAGCGGGAGGAAGGGACGAGCAGTACTTC; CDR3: CSASELAGGRDEQYF
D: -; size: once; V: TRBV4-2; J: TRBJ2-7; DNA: TGTGCCAGCAGCCAAGATTCTATCGAATCCTACGAGCAGTACTTC; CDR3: CASSQDSIESYEQYF
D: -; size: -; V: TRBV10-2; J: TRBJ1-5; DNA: TGCGCCAGCAGTGATATCAGTGGCGGTCAGCCCCAGCATTTT; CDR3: CASSDISGGQPQHF
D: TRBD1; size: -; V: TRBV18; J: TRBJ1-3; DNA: TGTGCCAGCTCACCGGACAGGGGGCCTGGAAACACCATATATTTT; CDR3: CASSPDRGPGNTIYF
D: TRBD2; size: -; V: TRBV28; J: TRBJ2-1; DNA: TGTGCCACGACCGGACTAGCGGGATCTAATGAGCAGTTCTTC; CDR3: CATTGLAGSNEQFF
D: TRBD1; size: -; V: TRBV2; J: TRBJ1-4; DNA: TGTGCCAGCAGTGGGTGGGACAGGGGGCGTGAAAAACTGTTTTTT; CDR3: CASSGWDRGREKLFF
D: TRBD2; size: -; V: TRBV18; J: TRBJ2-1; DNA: TGTGCCAGCTCACCACCAAGCGGGAGTGGTTTCAATGAGCAGTTCTTC; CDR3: CASSPPSGSGFNEQFF
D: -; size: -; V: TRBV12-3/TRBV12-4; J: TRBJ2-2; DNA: TGTGCCAGCAGACAATACACCGGGGAGCTGTTTTTT; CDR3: CASRQYTGELFF
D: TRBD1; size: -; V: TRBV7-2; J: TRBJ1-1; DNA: TGTGCCAGCAGCTCACAGGGGTTCACTGAAGCTTTCTTT; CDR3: CASSSQGFTEAFF
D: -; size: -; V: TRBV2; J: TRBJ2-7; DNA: TGTGCCAGCAGTGAAAGGGGACTTTTCACCTACGAGCAGTACTTC; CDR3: CASSERGLFTYEQYF
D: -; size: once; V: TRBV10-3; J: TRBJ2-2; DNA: TGTGCCATCAGTGGAGGAGAGGGCACCGGGGAGCTGTTTTTT; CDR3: CAISGGEGTGELFF
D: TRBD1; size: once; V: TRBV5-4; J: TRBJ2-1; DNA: TGTGCCAGCAGCTCGGCACCCGGGACAGGGTCCTACAATGAGCAGTTCTTC; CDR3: CASSSAPGTGSYNEQFF
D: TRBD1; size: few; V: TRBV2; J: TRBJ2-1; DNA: TGTGCCAGCCCCCCGGACAGGGTGCGTAATGAGCAGTTCTTC; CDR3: CASPPDRVRNEQFF
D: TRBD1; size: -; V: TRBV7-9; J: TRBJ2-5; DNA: TGTGCCAGCAGCACAACCAGGGGGCGGGAGACCCAGTACTTC; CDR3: CASSTTRGRETQYF
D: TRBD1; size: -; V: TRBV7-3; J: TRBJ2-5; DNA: TGTGCCAGCAGTCGGGACAGGGCAGAAACCCAGTACTTC; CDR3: CASSRDRAETQYF
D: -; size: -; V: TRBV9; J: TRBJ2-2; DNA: TGTGCCAGCAGCGTAGTGGTCAGGGCGAACACCGGGGAGCTGTTTTTT; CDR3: CASSVVVRANTGELFF
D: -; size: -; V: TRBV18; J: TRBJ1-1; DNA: TGTGCCAGCTCACCACAAGCAGGTACGATGAACACTGAAGCTTTCTTT; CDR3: CASSPQAGTMNTEAFF
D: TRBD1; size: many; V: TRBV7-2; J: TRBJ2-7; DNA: TGTGCCAGCAGTCAGGACAGGGGAACTTACGAGCAGTACTTC; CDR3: CASSQDRGTYEQYF
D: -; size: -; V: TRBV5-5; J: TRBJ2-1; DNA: TGTGCCAGCAGCCCAAACAGCTACAATGAGCAGTTCTTC; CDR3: CASSPNSYNEQFF
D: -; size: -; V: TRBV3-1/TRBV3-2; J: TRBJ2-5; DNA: TGTGCCAGCAGCCAAGGTGCCACGGGAGTTGGGGAGACCCAGTACTTC; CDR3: CASSQGATGVGETQYF
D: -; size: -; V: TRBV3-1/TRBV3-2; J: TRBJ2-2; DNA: TGTGCCAGCAGCCAAGTTGGGGGAGGCGGGGAGCTGTTTTTT; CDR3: CASSQVGGGGELFF
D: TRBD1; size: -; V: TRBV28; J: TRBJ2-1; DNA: TGTGCCAGCAGTTTATATAGGACAGGGCGTACCCTAAATGAGCAGTTCTTC; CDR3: CASSLYRTGRTLNEQFF
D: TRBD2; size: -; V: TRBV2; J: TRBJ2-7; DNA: TGTGCCAGCCTCCGGGAGGGCGAGCAGTACTTC; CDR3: CASLREGEQYF
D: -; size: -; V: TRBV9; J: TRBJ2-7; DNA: TGTGCCAGCAGCCCCCAAGAGTTATCTTCCTACGAGCAGTACTTC; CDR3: CASSPQELSSYEQYF
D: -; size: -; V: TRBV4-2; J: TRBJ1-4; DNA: TGTGCCAGCAGCCAAGGCCAACAGGAAGTGAAAAAACTGTTTTTT; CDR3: CASSQGQQEVKKLFF
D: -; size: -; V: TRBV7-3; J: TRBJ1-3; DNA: TGTGCCAGCAGCTTAGGCACAGGGTACGGAAACACCATATATTTT; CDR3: CASSLGTGYGNTIYF
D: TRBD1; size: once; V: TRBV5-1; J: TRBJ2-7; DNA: TGCGCCAGCAGCTTCGGGACAGGGTCCTACGAGCAGTACTTC; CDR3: CASSFGTGSYEQYF
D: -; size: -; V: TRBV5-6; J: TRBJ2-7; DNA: TGTGCCAGCAGCGTAGACAGAGACCCTATGGGCGAGCAGTACTTC; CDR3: CASSVDRDPMGEQYF
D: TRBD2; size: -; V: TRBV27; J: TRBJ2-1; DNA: TGTGCCAGCAGCCCCCTGGGGAGGGAGTTTTCCTACAATGAGCAGTTCTTC; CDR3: CASSPLGREFSYNEQFF
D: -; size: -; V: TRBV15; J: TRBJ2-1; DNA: TGTGCCACCAGCGGGGAGGGGGGCAGAAACAATGAGCAGTTCTTC; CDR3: CATSGEGGRNNEQFF
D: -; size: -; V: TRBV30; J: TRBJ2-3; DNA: TGTGCCTGGAGCCTAGGGCGGGGTGGAGATACGCAGTATTTT; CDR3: CAWSLGRGGDTQYF
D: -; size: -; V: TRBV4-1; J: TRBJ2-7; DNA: TGCGCCAGCAGCCAAGGGGCACAGGTGGTGCAGTACTTC; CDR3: CASSQGAQVVQYF
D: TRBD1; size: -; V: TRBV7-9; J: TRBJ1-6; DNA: TGTGCCAGCAGCTCCGGGACAGGGGGCAGTTCACCCCTCCACTTT; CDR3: CASSSGTGGSSPLHF
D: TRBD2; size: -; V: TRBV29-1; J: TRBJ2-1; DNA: TGCAGCGTTGACCGACCTACTAGCGGGATCTACAATGAGCAGTTCTTC; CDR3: CSVDRPTSGIYNEQFF
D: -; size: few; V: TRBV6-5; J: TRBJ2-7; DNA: TGTGCCAGCAGGCAGACTACGCTCGAGCAGTACTTC; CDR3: CASRQTTLEQYF
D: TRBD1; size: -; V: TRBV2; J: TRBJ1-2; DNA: TGTGCCAGCAGTGAAGTGGACAGGGCGTATGGCTACACCTTC; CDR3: CASSEVDRAYGYTF
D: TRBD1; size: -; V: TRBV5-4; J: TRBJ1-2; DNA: TGTGCCAGCAGCCCCGGTGGTAGGGGGCAAGCTAACTATGGCTACACCTTC; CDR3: CASSPGGRGQANYGYTF
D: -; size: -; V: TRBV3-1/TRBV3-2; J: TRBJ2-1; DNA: TGTGCCAGCGGGCGGGGCAGCTCCTACAATGAGCAGTTCTTC; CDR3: CASGRGSSYNEQFF
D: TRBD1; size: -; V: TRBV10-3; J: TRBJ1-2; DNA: TGTGCCATCAGTGCTGGGACAGGCAAATATGGCTACACCTTC; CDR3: CAISAGTGKYGYTF